This is a list of T cell receptor beta chains from one sample in a study of blood T cells in healthy people across ages. MiXCR, run by TCRdb on the 5' RACE reads, gives a single entry per CDR3 protein. This sample has approximately 1.5 million distinct CDR3 sequences, with about 45% found just once. Input material: blood. All receptors come from a woman aged 18-29 years in good health. Both conserved end residues are part of each CDR3. D genes are given only for firm matches. Size is omitted from some rows. Given values are once, few, many or a class for expanded clones.

d_call j_call v_call clone_size cdr3_aa cdr3_nt
- TRBJ2-3 TRBV4-3 - CASSRRAPGTDTQYF TGCGCCAGCAGCCGACGGGCCCCCGGCACAGATACGCAGTATTTT
- TRBJ2-3 TRBV29-1 - CSLSAKNSDTQYF TGCAGCCTTTCGGCTAAGAATTCAGATACGCAGTATTTT
- TRBJ2-7 TRBV4-2 many CASSQDNSFPYEQYF TGTGCCAGCAGCCAAGACAACAGTTTCCCCTACGAGCAGTACTTC
- TRBJ1-2 TRBV4-1 few CASSQEGRYHGYTF TGCGCCAGCAGCCAAGAGGGACGGTACCATGGCTACACCTTC
TRBD1 TRBJ2-3 TRBV20-1 - CSARDPGQGLTDTQYF TGCAGTGCTAGAGACCCGGGACAGGGTTTGACAGATACGCAGTATTTT
TRBD1 TRBJ1-2 TRBV4-3 - CASSQPGTGFGYTF TGCGCCAGCAGCCAGCCCGGGACAGGGTTCGGCTACACCTTC
- TRBJ2-1 TRBV19 - CASSGGARSYNEQFF TGTGCCAGTAGTGGGGGGGCACGCTCCTACAATGAGCAGTTCTTC
TRBD2 TRBJ2-5 TRBV6-5 - CASSYLGRAGGTRETQYF TGTGCCAGCAGTTATCTCGGACGAGCGGGGGGCACGAGAGAGACCCAGTACTTC
- TRBJ1-1 TRBV12-3/TRBV12-4 once CASSSGRLTEAFF TGTGCCAGCAGCTCCGGGCGGCTCACTGAAGCTTTCTTT
- TRBJ1-1 TRBV4-3 few CASSQPGERGEAFF TGCGCCAGCAGCCAACCCGGGGAAAGGGGTGAAGCTTTCTTT
- TRBJ2-7 TRBV28 few CASSTQDTYEQYF TGTGCCAGCAGCACCCAAGACACCTACGAGCAGTACTTC
TRBD2 TRBJ2-1 TRBV7-8 - CASSLRPAGLASYNEQFF TGTGCCAGCAGCTTGAGGCCAGCGGGACTTGCGTCCTACAATGAGCAGTTCTTC
- TRBJ2-4 TRBV7-9 - CASSKGTSKNIQYF TGTGCCAGCAGCAAGGGGACGTCCAAAAACATTCAGTACTTC
TRBD1 TRBJ1-1 TRBV7-9 - CASSLSGTGVNTEAFF TGTGCCAGCAGCCTTAGCGGTACAGGGGTGAACACTGAAGCTTTCTTT
TRBD1 TRBJ1-6 TRBV7-9 - CASRPIGTGNSPLHF TGTGCCAGCAGGCCGATCGGGACAGGAAATTCACCCCTCCACTTT
- TRBJ2-3 TRBV11-2 - CASSLAGAGDTQYF TGTGCCAGCAGCTTAGCGGGGGCGGGAGATACGCAGTATTTT
- TRBJ2-3 TRBV7-2 - CASSLARYRKDTQYF TGTGCCAGCAGCTTAGCGCGATATCGAAAAGATACGCAGTATTTT
- TRBJ2-5 TRBV21-1 - CASSKDPREVQETQYF TGTGCCAGCAGCAAAGACCCGCGGGAGGTCCAAGAGACCCAGTACTTC
- TRBJ2-7 TRBV20-1 - CSAMAEGGEQYF TGCAGTGCGATGGCGGAAGGGGGTGAGCAGTACTTC
TRBD2 TRBJ2-7 TRBV2 once CASSKLAGGSNEQYF TGTGCCAGCAGTAAACTAGCGGGAGGGTCCAATGAACAGTACTTC
TRBD1 TRBJ2-1 TRBV9 - CASSVAGQGPYNEQFF TGTGCCAGCAGCGTGGCCGGACAGGGGCCTTACAATGAGCAGTTCTTC
- TRBJ2-1 TRBV7-2 - CASSPRLIDEQFF TGTGCCAGCAGCCCTCGGCTTATCGATGAGCAGTTCTTC
TRBD2 TRBJ2-3 TRBV25-1 - CASSLAGWADTQYF TGTGCCAGCAGTTTAGCGGGGTGGGCAGATACGCAGTATTTT
TRBD1 TRBJ1-6 TRBV15 - CATSKGTGRNSPLHF TGTGCCACCAGCAAAGGGACAGGGCGGAATTCACCCCTCCACTTT
TRBD1 TRBJ2-7 TRBV19 - CASSMGTGYYEQYF TGTGCCAGTAGTATGGGGACAGGATACTACGAGCAGTACTTC
- TRBJ2-7 TRBV4-1 once CASSQDPARASYEQYF TGCGCCAGCAGCCAAGATCCGGCCAGGGCCTCCTACGAGCAGTACTTC
- TRBJ2-1 TRBV14 few CASSLSRTAVNEQFF TGTGCCAGCAGCCTCTCTCGGACAGCCGTGAATGAGCAGTTCTTC
- TRBJ2-1 TRBV7-3 few CASSLMSPDNEQFF TGTGCCAGCAGCTTAATGAGTCCCGACAATGAGCAGTTCTTC
TRBD1 TRBJ1-2 TRBV2 - CASAGGRYGYTF TGTGCCAGCGCAGGGGGAAGATATGGCTACACCTTC
TRBD1 TRBJ1-1 TRBV28 - CASSSARGQADTEAFF TGTGCCAGCAGCTCTGCCCGGGGACAGGCAGACACTGAAGCTTTCTTT
- TRBJ2-3 TRBV6-1 - CASSESGLVNTQYF TGTGCCAGCAGTGAAAGTGGCCTCGTGAATACGCAGTATTTT
- TRBJ1-2 TRBV6-5 - CATEGGGDGYTF TGTGCCACGGAGGGCGGAGGGGATGGCTACACCTTC
- TRBJ2-7 TRBV7-2 - CASSFRETSSYEQYF TGTGCCAGCAGCTTTAGGGAGACTAGCTCCTACGAGCAGTACTTC
TRBD2 TRBJ2-5 TRBV20-1 - CSARDERGGKAQYF TGCAGTGCTAGAGATGAACGGGGGGGGAAGGCCCAGTACTTC
TRBD1 TRBJ1-2 TRBV6-2/TRBV6-3 - CAGSYSLQGPNYGYTF TGTGCCGGCAGTTACTCGTTACAGGGGCCCAACTATGGCTACACCTTC
TRBD1 TRBJ2-4 TRBV12-3/TRBV12-4 - CASSSRDSQWNIQYF TGTGCCAGCAGTTCTCGGGACAGTCAGTGGAACATTCAGTACTTC
TRBD2 TRBJ2-7 TRBV7-4 few CASSSGTSGNEFSYEQYF TGTGCCAGCAGCTCAGGGACTAGCGGGAATGAGTTCTCCTACGAGCAGTACTTC
TRBD1 TRBJ2-2 TRBV7-7 - CASSSTGGPIGELFF TGTGCTAGCAGCTCGACAGGGGGTCCGATCGGGGAGCTGTTTTTT
- TRBJ2-7 TRBV7-2 - CASSLQLDLEQYF TGTGCCAGCAGCTTACAGCTAGATCTCGAGCAGTACTTC
TRBD2 TRBJ2-7 TRBV2 - CASRARGGYNEQYF TGTGCCAGCAGGGCGCGGGGGGGCTACAATGAGCAGTACTTC
- TRBJ2-1 TRBV20-1 - CSARDTSGQSGLPYNEQFF TGCAGTGCTAGAGATACATCAGGACAGTCAGGGCTTCCCTACAATGAGCAGTTCTTC
- TRBJ2-7 TRBV15 - CATSRDVSSVLLHEQYF TGTGCCACCAGCAGAGACGTATCTAGCGTACTCCTCCACGAGCAGTACTTC
- TRBJ1-5 TRBV9 - CASSPGEGYSNQPQHF TGTGCCAGCAGCCCGGGTGAAGGGTATAGCAATCAGCCCCAGCATTTT
TRBD1 TRBJ2-7 TRBV6-5 - CASNSGGSYEQYF TGTGCCAGCAATTCAGGGGGCAGCTACGAGCAGTACTTC
- TRBJ2-1 TRBV28 - CASSWARQPYNEQFF TGTGCCAGCAGTTGGGCACGGCAGCCCTACAATGAGCAGTTCTTC
- TRBJ2-1 TRBV27 - CASSYQGQANEQFF TGTGCCAGCAGTTATCAGGGGCAAGCCAATGAGCAGTTCTTC
TRBD2 TRBJ2-1 TRBV7-2 - CASSSPGLHYNEQFF TGTGCCAGCAGCTCCCCGGGACTACACTACAATGAGCAGTTCTTC
- TRBJ1-1 TRBV12-3/TRBV12-4 - CASSAEEAFF TGTGCCAGCAGTGCCGAAGAAGCTTTCTTT
TRBD1 TRBJ2-7 TRBV6-2/TRBV6-3 - CASSVGQYEQYF TGTGCCAGCAGTGTGGGACAGTACGAGCAGTACTTC
- TRBJ2-7 TRBV6-6 - CASSSTSFPRNEQYF TGTGCCAGCAGTTCCACTAGCTTCCCCAGGAATGAGCAGTACTTC
- TRBJ2-3 TRBV7-9 few CASSLAVVGGTDTQYF TGTGCCAGCAGCTTAGCGGTGGTCGGTGGCACAGATACGCAGTATTTT